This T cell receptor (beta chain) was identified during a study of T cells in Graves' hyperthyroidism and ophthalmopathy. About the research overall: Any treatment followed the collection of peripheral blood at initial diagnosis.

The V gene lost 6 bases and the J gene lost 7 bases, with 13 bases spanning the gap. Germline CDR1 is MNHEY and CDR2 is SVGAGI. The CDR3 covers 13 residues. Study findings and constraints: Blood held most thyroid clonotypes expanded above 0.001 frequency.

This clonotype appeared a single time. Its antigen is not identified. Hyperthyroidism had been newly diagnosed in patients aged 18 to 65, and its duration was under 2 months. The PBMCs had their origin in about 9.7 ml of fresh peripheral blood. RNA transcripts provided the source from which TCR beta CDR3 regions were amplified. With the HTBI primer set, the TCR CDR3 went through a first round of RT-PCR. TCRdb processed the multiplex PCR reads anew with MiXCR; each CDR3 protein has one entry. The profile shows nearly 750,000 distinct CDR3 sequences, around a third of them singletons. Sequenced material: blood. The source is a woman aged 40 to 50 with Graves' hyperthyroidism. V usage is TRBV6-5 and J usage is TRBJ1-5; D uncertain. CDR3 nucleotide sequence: TGTGCCAGCAGCACATACGGGCGCCAGCCCCAGCATTTT. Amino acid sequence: CASSTYGRQPQHF.